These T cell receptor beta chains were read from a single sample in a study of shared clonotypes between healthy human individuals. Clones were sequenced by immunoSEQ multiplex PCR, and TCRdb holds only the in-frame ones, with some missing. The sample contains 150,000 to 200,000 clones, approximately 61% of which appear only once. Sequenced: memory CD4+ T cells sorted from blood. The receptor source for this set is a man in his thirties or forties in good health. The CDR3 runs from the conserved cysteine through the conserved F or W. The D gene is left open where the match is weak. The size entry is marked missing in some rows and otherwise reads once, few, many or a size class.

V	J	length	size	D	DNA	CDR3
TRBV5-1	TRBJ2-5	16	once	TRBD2	TGCGCCAGCAGCGAATCACTAGCGGGAGAGTTTGAGACCCAGTACTTC	CASSESLAGEFETQYF
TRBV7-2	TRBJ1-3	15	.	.	TGTGCCAGCAGCCCGCCGGCTGAGTCTGGAAACACCATATATTTT	CASSPPAESGNTIYF
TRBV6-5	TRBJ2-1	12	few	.	TGTGCCAGCAGATCCGGGACTTCAGAGCAGTTCTTC	CASRSGTSEQFF
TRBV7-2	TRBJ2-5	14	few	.	TGTGCCAGCAGTCTCCATGGGGGGCAAGAGACCCAGTACTTC	CASSLHGGQETQYF
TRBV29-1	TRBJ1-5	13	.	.	TGCAGCGTTGAGTTGGGGGTAGGGCAGCCCCAGCATTTT	CSVELGVGQPQHF
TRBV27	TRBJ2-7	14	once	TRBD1	TGTGCCAGCAGTAACCGGGGACAGGCCTACGAGCAGTACTTC	CASSNRGQAYEQYF
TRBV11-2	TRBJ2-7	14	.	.	TGTGCCAGCAGCTTAAGAGGACTCTCCTACGAGCAGTACTTC	CASSLRGLSYEQYF
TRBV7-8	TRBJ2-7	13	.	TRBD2	TGTGCCAGCAGCCCAAGCGGGGGCTACGAGCAGTACTTC	CASSPSGGYEQYF
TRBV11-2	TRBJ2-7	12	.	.	TGTGCCAGCAGCTTAGAACAAAGGGCGCAGTACTTC	CASSLEQRAQYF
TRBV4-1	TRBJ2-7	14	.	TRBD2	TGCGCCAGCAGCCAAGGCGGGAGTTCCTACGAGCAGTACTTC	CASSQGGSSYEQYF
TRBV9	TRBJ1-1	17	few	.	TGTGCCAGCAGCGTAGAGTTATTGGGCAGTACGAACACTGAAGCTTTCTTT	CASSVELLGSTNTEAFF
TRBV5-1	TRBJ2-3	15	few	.	TGCGCCAGCAGCTTAAGCACCCCTAGCACAGATACGCAGTATTTT	CASSLSTPSTDTQYF
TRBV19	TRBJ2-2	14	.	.	TGTGCCAGTATTAGGGGCGCGGACACCGGGGAGCTGTTTTTT	CASIRGADTGELFF
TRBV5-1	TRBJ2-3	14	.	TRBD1	TGCGCCAGCAGCGCAGACAGGGTAACAGATACGCAGTATTTT	CASSADRVTDTQYF
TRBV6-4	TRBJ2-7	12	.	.	TGTGCCAGCAGTGAGTCCCAGGGGGAGCAGTACTTC	CASSESQGEQYF
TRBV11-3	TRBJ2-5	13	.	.	TGTGCCAGCAGCTTTAAGGGGGGAGAGACCCAGTACTTC	CASSFKGGETQYF
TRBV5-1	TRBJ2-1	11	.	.	TGCGCCAGCAGCGGGGCCAGGGGGCAGTTCTTC	CASSGARGQFF
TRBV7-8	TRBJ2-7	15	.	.	TGTGCCAGCAGCCCCCGGGGCCTCAGCTCCTACGAGCAGTACTTC	CASSPRGLSSYEQYF
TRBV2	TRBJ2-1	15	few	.	TGTGCCAGCAGTGGGTTTATATTGGGCTACAATGAGCAGTTCTTC	CASSGFILGYNEQFF
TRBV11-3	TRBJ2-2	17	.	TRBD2	TGTGCCAGCAGCTTCGCTGGCGGGAGGGTAACCGCCGGGGAGCTGTTTTTT	CASSFAGGRVTAGELFF
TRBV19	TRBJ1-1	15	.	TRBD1	TGTGCCAGTAGAGGATTATACAGGGGAGTCACTGAAGCTTTCTTT	CASRGLYRGVTEAFF
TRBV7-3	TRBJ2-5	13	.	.	TGTGCCAGCAGCTTCGGCGTGGCGGAGACCCAGTACTTC	CASSFGVAETQYF
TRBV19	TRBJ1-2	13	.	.	TGTGCCAGTACCCGAGGGGGGACCTATGGCTACACCTTC	CASTRGGTYGYTF
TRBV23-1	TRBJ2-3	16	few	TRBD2	TGCGCCAGCAGTCAATTGCTTAGCGGGACCACAGATACGCAGTATTTT	CASSQLLSGTTDTQYF
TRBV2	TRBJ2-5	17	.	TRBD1	TGTGCCAGCAGTGAATCGGGACAGGGGGCGCGGGTGGAGACCCAGTACTTC	CASSESGQGARVETQYF
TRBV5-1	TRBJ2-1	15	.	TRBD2	TGCGCCAGCAGCTTGAGACTAGCGGGAGGCAATGAGCAGTTCTTC	CASSLRLAGGNEQFF
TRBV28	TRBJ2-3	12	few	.	TGTGCCAGCAGTCCCCAGGTGGATACGCAGTATTTT	CASSPQVDTQYF
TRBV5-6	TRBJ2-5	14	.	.	TGTGCCAGCAGCCTGCGGAGGGGGCAGGAGACCCAGTACTTC	CASSLRRGQETQYF
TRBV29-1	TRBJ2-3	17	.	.	TGCAGCGTTGCAAAACCGGGACGTAGGACTAGCACAGATACGCAGTATTTT	CSVAKPGRRTSTDTQYF
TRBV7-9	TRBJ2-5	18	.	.	TGTGCCAGCAGCTTAGAAGGGGGTCCGGCAGGGTGGTCAGAGACCCAGTACTTC	CASSLEGGPAGWSETQYF
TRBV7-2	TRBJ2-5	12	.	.	TGTGCCAGCAGCTTGGCGCGGGAGACCCAGTACTTC	CASSLARETQYF
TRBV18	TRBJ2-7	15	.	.	TGTGCCAGCTCAGGGCCCGGCAGCACCTCCTACGAGCAGTACTTC	CASSGPGSTSYEQYF
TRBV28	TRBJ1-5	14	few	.	TGTGCCAGCATCGTAGGGTCTGGCAATCAGCCCCAGCATTTT	CASIVGSGNQPQHF
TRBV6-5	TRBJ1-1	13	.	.	TGTGCCAGCAGTTACGGGGGGGACACTGAAGCTTTCTTT	CASSYGGDTEAFF
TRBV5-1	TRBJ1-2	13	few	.	TGCGCCAGCAGCTCCACAGGGATCCCTGGCTACACCTTC	CASSSTGIPGYTF
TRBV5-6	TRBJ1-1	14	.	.	TGTGCCAGCAGCCCCGGGGGACTGAACACTGAAGCTTTCTTT	CASSPGGLNTEAFF
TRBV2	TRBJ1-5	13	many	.	TGTGCCAGCAGTGTGGACGGCAATCAGCCCCAGCATTTT	CASSVDGNQPQHF
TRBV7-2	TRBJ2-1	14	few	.	TGTGCCAGCAGCCTCATGTCCTGGGTAGGTGAGCAGTTCTTC	CASSLMSWVGEQFF
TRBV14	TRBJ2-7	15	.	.	TGTGCCAGCAGCCAGGTTGGGACTTCAGGCTACGAGCAGTACTTC	CASSQVGTSGYEQYF
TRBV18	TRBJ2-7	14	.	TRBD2	TGTGCCAGCTCCTCCGGGGGGGTAACCTACGAGCAGTACTTC	CASSSGGVTYEQYF
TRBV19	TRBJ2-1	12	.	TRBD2	TGTGCCAGTGCAGCACTAGCGGGGTCTCAGTTCTTC	CASAALAGSQFF
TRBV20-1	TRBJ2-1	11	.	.	TGCAGTGCTGACACGTACAATGAGCAGTTCTTC	CSADTYNEQFF
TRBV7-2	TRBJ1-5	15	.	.	TGTGCCAGCAGCCCGGTGGCTAATAGCAATCAGCCCCAGCATTTT	CASSPVANSNQPQHF
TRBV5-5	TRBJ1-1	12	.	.	TGTGCCAGCAGCCCCGAAAGCACTGAAGCTTTCTTT	CASSPESTEAFF
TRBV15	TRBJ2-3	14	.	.	TGTGCCACCAGCAGAGAAAAGGGCACAGATACGCAGTATTTT	CATSREKGTDTQYF
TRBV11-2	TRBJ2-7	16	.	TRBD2	TGTGCCAGCAGCCTCCCGACTAGCGGGCCCGCCTACGAGCAGTACTTC	CASSLPTSGPAYEQYF
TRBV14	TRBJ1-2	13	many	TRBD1	TGTGCCAGCAGCCAGCAGACAGGGAGTGGCTACACCTTC	CASSQQTGSGYTF
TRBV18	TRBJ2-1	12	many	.	TGTGCCAGCTCACCTTCGATGAATGAGCAGTTCTTC	CASSPSMNEQFF
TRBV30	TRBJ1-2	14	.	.	TGTGCCTGGAGTGTACGAAGGGAGGGGAATGGCTACACCTTC	CAWSVRREGNGYTF
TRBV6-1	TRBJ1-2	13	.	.	TGTGCCAGCAGTCGTCAGGGAGCGCATGGCTACACCTTC	CASSRQGAHGYTF